The rows below give T cell receptor beta chains drawn from one sample of a study of radiation and T cells in renal cell carcinoma. Sequencing was performed with immunoSEQ multiplex PCR; in TCRdb, only in-frame clones are kept and a portion is missing. The data show about 90,000 clones, approximately 82% seen once. The sample in question was blood, obtained from a patient whose treatment included radiotherapy and nephrectomy. All receptors come from a man in his 60s with renal cell carcinoma. CDR3s include the opening cysteine and the closing phenylalanine or tryptophan. The order of the fields is V gene, J gene, CDR3 protein.

v_call: TRBV11-3
j_call: TRBJ2-1
cdr3_aa: CASSLSGERTNEQFF

v_call: TRBV6-5
j_call: TRBJ2-5
cdr3_aa: CASSYDPRETQYF

v_call: TRBV6-5
j_call: TRBJ2-3
cdr3_aa: CASRAGVSTDTQYF

v_call: TRBV5-4
j_call: TRBJ2-3
cdr3_aa: CASSPTSFSSTDTQYF

v_call: TRBV18
j_call: TRBJ2-7
cdr3_aa: CASSPRLGPGGSYEQYF

v_call: TRBV4-1
j_call: TRBJ1-3
cdr3_aa: CASSRDRYSGNTIYF

v_call: TRBV12-5
j_call: TRBJ2-1
cdr3_aa: CASGLDRLDEQFF

v_call: TRBV9
j_call: TRBJ2-5
cdr3_aa: CASSELAGRQETQYF

v_call: TRBV29-1
j_call: TRBJ2-1
cdr3_aa: CSVEGVEAGPLSYNEQFF

v_call: TRBV30
j_call: TRBJ1-2
cdr3_aa: CAWSRLRYGYTF

v_call: TRBV14
j_call: TRBJ2-3
cdr3_aa: CASSQDRAALTQYF

v_call: TRBV25-1
j_call: NA
cdr3_aa: CASRGAPGYEQYF

v_call: TRBV4-1
j_call: TRBJ2-7
cdr3_aa: CASSQDPRGGSYEQYF

v_call: TRBV11-1
j_call: TRBJ2-7
cdr3_aa: CASSIRPSYEQYF

v_call: TRBV11-3
j_call: TRBJ1-1
cdr3_aa: CASSFQANTEAFF

v_call: TRBV19
j_call: TRBJ1-3
cdr3_aa: CASRDSESSGNTIYF

v_call: TRBV5-6
j_call: TRBJ1-5
cdr3_aa: CASSLGGGDQPQHF

v_call: TRBV6-1
j_call: TRBJ2-1
cdr3_aa: CASRTSGRGKQFF

v_call: TRBV29-1
j_call: TRBJ1-1
cdr3_aa: CSVNGVTEAFF

v_call: TRBV29-1
j_call: TRBJ2-5
cdr3_aa: CSVDDYLQGARKTQYF

v_call: TRBV5-8
j_call: TRBJ1-3
cdr3_aa: CASSLVGRGFSGNTIYF

v_call: TRBV16
j_call: TRBJ2-7
cdr3_aa: CASSQGGGGWTSGRGREQYF

v_call: TRBV4-1
j_call: TRBJ2-7
cdr3_aa: CASSQVRAGVGEQYF

v_call: TRBV9
j_call: TRBJ2-3
cdr3_aa: CASSVEGQDTDTQYF

v_call: TRBV6-4
j_call: TRBJ2-3
cdr3_aa: CASSRTPLTSGTSTDTQYF

v_call: TRBV27
j_call: TRBJ2-5
cdr3_aa: CASRTGWSQETQYF

v_call: TRBV28
j_call: TRBJ1-3
cdr3_aa: CASRKTRDAEWRNTIYF

v_call: TRBV5-1
j_call: TRBJ1-1
cdr3_aa: CASSRGPGEFTEAFF

v_call: TRBV5-5
j_call: TRBJ2-7
cdr3_aa: CASSSDAAYEQYF

v_call: TRBV11-2
j_call: TRBJ1-2
cdr3_aa: CASSLSQGTGGYGYTF

v_call: TRBV5-1
j_call: TRBJ2-1
cdr3_aa: CASSLTSGSLNEQFF

v_call: TRBV28
j_call: TRBJ2-7
cdr3_aa: CASGKGGNNEQYF

v_call: TRBV27
j_call: TRBJ2-7
cdr3_aa: CASSLNRPSVGGSSYEQYF

v_call: TRBV28
j_call: TRBJ1-2
cdr3_aa: CASREGGAAPLYGYTF

v_call: TRBV27
j_call: TRBJ1-5
cdr3_aa: CASSFRTGFNQPQHF

v_call: TRBV19
j_call: TRBJ2-1
cdr3_aa: CASSIRTGINEQFF

v_call: TRBV28
j_call: TRBJ1-3
cdr3_aa: CASSPQEVSGNTIYF

v_call: TRBV5-1
j_call: TRBJ2-7
cdr3_aa: CASSLGGGLYEQYF

v_call: TRBV25-1
j_call: TRBJ1-4
cdr3_aa: CASRGPGAGGEKLFF

v_call: TRBV4-1
j_call: TRBJ1-3
cdr3_aa: CASSQDSGNTIYF

v_call: TRBV28
j_call: TRBJ1-1
cdr3_aa: CASSLAGWGGQAFF

v_call: TRBV7-8
j_call: TRBJ2-7
cdr3_aa: CASSLVGTGGSKYF

v_call: TRBV7-9
j_call: TRBJ2-5
cdr3_aa: CASSPMEGTQYF

v_call: TRBV27
j_call: TRBJ1-5
cdr3_aa: CASSFGGPNQPQHF

v_call: TRBV4-1
j_call: TRBJ2-7
cdr3_aa: CASSQNRGEQYF

v_call: TRBV30
j_call: TRBJ2-7
cdr3_aa: CAWRDSPYEQYF

v_call: TRBV18
j_call: TRBJ1-3
cdr3_aa: CASSPQGESGNTIYF

v_call: TRBV19
j_call: TRBJ2-7
cdr3_aa: CASSRTGASEQYF

v_call: TRBV11-3
j_call: TRBJ1-1
cdr3_aa: CASSKGQGNTEAFF

v_call: TRBV19
j_call: TRBJ2-3
cdr3_aa: CASSPAAGGNTQYF

v_call: TRBV5-1
j_call: TRBJ1-2
cdr3_aa: CASSARLGQNYGYTF

v_call: TRBV7-2
j_call: TRBJ1-3
cdr3_aa: CASFGGTGSPEGNTIYF

v_call: TRBV29-1
j_call: TRBJ2-7
cdr3_aa: CSAVGISYEQYF